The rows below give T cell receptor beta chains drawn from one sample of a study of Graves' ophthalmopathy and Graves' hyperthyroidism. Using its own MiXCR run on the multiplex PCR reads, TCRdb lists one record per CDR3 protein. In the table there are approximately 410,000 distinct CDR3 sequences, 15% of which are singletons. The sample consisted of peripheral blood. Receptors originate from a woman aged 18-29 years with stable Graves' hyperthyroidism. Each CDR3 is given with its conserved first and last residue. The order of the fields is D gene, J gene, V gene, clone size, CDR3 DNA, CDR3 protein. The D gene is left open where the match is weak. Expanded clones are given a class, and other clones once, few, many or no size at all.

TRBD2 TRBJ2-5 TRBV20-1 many TGCAGTGCTAGAGATCCAGCGGGGGGGCAAGAGACCCAGTACTTC CSARDPAGGQETQYF
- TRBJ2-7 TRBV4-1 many TGCGCCAGCAGCCAAGATCTACTGGCAGACACCTACGAGCAGTACTTC CASSQDLLADTYEQYF
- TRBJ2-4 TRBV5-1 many TGCGCCAGCAGCTGGAACTGGGTCAAAAACATTCAGTACTTC CASSWNWVKNIQYF
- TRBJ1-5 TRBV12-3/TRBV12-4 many TGTGCCAGCAGTTTAATTACAGGGTATCAGCCCCAGCATTTT CASSLITGYQPQHF
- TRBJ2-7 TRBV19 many TGTGCCAGTAGACGTACGGGCGACGAGCAGTACTTC CASRRTGDEQYF
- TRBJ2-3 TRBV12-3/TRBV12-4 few TGTGCCAGCACCCGCAGGGGGGACACAGATACGCAGTATTTT CASTRRGDTDTQYF
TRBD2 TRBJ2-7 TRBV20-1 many TGCAGTGCTAGAAAAATTAGCGGGGACCTCGCCTACGAGCAGTACTTC CSARKISGDLAYEQYF
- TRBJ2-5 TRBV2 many TGTGCCAGCAATAGCAGGGGAGAGACCCAGTACTTC CASNSRGETQYF
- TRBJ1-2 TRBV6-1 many TGTGCCAGCAGTGAGGTTGGGGGCTATGGCTACACCTTC CASSEVGGYGYTF
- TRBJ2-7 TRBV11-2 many TGTGCCAGCAGCTTAGGGGACTGGGGGGCCACGCCCTACGAGCAGTACTTC CASSLGDWGATPYEQYF
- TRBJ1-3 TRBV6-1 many TGTGCCAGCAGAGACAGACTCTCTGGAAACACCATATATTTT CASRDRLSGNTIYF
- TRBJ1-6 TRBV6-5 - TGTGCCAGCAGTTACGGGGCAGGGACCTATAATTCACCCCTCCACTTT CASSYGAGTYNSPLHF
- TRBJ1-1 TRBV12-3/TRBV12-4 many TGTGCCAGCAGTTCGAGTTACACTGAAGCTTTCTTT CASSSSYTEAFF
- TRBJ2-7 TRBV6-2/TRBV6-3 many TGTGCCAGCAATCCAGTGCAACGGGGGGAGCAGTACTTC CASNPVQRGEQYF
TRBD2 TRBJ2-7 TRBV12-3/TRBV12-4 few TGTGCCAGCAGCCGGGGGGGGTACTACGAGCAGTACTTC CASSRGGYYEQYF
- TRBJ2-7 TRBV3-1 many TGTGCCAGCAGCCAAGAGGGTACCTACGAGCAGTACTTC CASSQEGTYEQYF
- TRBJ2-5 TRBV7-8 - TGTGCCAGCAGCTTAGCCGGATTAAATCAAGAGACCCAGTACTTC CASSLAGLNQETQYF
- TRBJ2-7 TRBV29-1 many TGCAGCGTTGTGGAGGGAATCAACGAGCAGTACTTC CSVVEGINEQYF
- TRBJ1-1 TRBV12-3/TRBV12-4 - TGTGCCAGCAGTTTTAACGGAAACACTGAAGCTTTCTTT CASSFNGNTEAFF
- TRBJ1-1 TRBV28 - TGTGCCAGCAGTTTTGGGGGAATCACTGAAGCTTTCTTT CASSFGGITEAFF
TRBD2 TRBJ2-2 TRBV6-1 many TGTGCCTCCTTCCGACTAGCAACCGGGGAGCTGTTTTTT CASFRLATGELFF
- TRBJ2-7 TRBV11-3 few TGTGCCAGCAGCTTAGAGTACTACACCTACGAGCAGTACTTC CASSLEYYTYEQYF
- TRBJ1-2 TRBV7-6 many TGTGCCAGCAGCTTAAAGAAAGAGGGTGGCTACACCTTC CASSLKKEGGYTF
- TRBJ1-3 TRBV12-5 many TGTGCTAGTGGTTCCTCCATCCTCTCTGGAAACACCATATATTTT CASGSSILSGNTIYF
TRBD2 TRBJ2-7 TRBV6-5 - TGTGCCAGCAGTTACTCGGCTAGCGGCTACGAGCAGTACTTC CASSYSASGYEQYF
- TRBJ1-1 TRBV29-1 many TGCAGCGTCCTTGGTCCGGGGATGGACACTGAAGCTTTCTTT CSVLGPGMDTEAFF
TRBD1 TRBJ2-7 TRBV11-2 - TGTGCCAGCAGCTTAGATCGGGGGACAGGCTACGAGCAGTACTTC CASSLDRGTGYEQYF
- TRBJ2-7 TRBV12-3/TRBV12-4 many TGTGCCAGCAGTTTAGGTAGAGGGTTCGACGAGCAGTACTTC CASSLGRGFDEQYF
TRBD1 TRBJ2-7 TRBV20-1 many TGCAGTGCTGTGATAAGGACAGGGTCGGACGAGCAGTACTTC CSAVIRTGSDEQYF